The rows below give T cell receptor beta chains drawn from one sample of a study of cytomegalovirus exposure and HLA in healthy donors. The repertoire was sequenced with immunoSEQ multiplex PCR; TCRdb's copy has only in-frame clones and lacks some. Of 200,000 or so clones listed, about four fifths are singletons. Sequenced input: PBMCs. The source of these receptors is a woman aged 25-40 years in good health and CMV-seropositive. CDR3s include the opening cysteine and the closing phenylalanine or tryptophan. A D gene is named only where the DNA matches it firmly. Clone size appears in some rows only: once, few, many, or a class for an expanded clone.

J gene,V gene,clone size,D gene,CDR3 DNA,CDR3 protein
TRBJ2-7,TRBV2,.,TRBD2,TGTGCCAGCAGTGAAGGAGGACTAGTCTCCTACGAGCAGTACTTC,CASSEGGLVSYEQYF
TRBJ2-1,TRBV5-4,.,.,TGTGCCAGCAGCTCCCTGCCGAGACTAGTCGGCAATGAGCAGTTCTTC,CASSSLPRLVGNEQFF
TRBJ2-7,TRBV2,once,TRBD2,TGTGCCAGCAGTCCCTCAGGCGGGAGAGGCTACGAGCAGTACTTC,CASSPSGGRGYEQYF
TRBJ2-2,TRBV28,.,.,TGTGCCAGCAGACAGGGAAAGGCCGGGGAGCTGTTTTTT,CASRQGKAGELFF
TRBJ1-1,TRBV7-2,.,.,TGTGCCAGCAGCCCACTATTGAACACTGAAGCTTTCTTT,CASSPLLNTEAFF
TRBJ1-5,TRBV12-2,once,.,TGTGCAAGTCGCTGCGAAACGGCGGGACAGGTCAATCAGCCCCAGCATTTT,CASRCETAGQVNQPQHF
TRBJ2-1,TRBV4-2,once,.,TGTGCCAGCAGCCAAGACCTCCGGGACTCCTACAATGAGCAGTTCTTC,CASSQDLRDSYNEQFF
TRBJ2-1,TRBV27,.,.,TGTGCCAGCACCCCTTTCCGCAGCGTTAATGAGCAGTTCTTC,CASTPFRSVNEQFF
TRBJ1-2,TRBV5-8,.,.,TGTGCCAGCAGCAACCCAAGCTGGACACCGTATGGCTACACCTTC,CASSNPSWTPYGYTF
TRBJ1-6,TRBV7-9,.,.,TGTGCCAGCAGCTTAGCGCATACAGATAATTCACCCCTCCACTTT,CASSLAHTDNSPLHF
TRBJ1-1,TRBV13,.,TRBD1,TGTGCCAGCAGCAACGGACAGGGGAGGACTGAAGCTTTCTTT,CASSNGQGRTEAFF
TRBJ1-2,TRBV28,.,TRBD1,TGTGCCAGCACCGACGAACCCCCTCGACAGGGGAACTATGGCTACACCTTC,CASTDEPPRQGNYGYTF
TRBJ2-6,TRBV19,once,.,TGTGCCAGTAGTAAAACCTTACAGGGACCGGGGGCCAACGTCCTGACTTTC,CASSKTLQGPGANVLTF
TRBJ2-1,TRBV2,.,.,TGTGCCAGCATAGGCAGGCAAGAATTCTTC,CASIGRQEFF
TRBJ1-2,TRBV19,once,.,TGTGCCAGTAGTATGACTCTCCGGGACTTCCTCAGGGGCTACACCTTC,CASSMTLRDFLRGYTF
TRBJ2-7,TRBV9,.,.,TGTGCCAGCAGCGTAAGCGGACCTGGCTCCTACGAGCAGTACTTC,CASSVSGPGSYEQYF
TRBJ1-2,TRBV11-2,.,TRBD1,TGTGCCAGCAGCTTAGTCTTTTGGACAGGCGGCGGTGATGGCTACACCTTC,CASSLVFWTGGGDGYTF
TRBJ2-2,TRBV11-2,.,TRBD1,TGTGCCAGCAGCTTAGTCGATATGGGACAGGGAGTCGGGGAGCTGTTTTTT,CASSLVDMGQGVGELFF
TRBJ1-1,TRBV5-1,.,TRBD1,TGCGCCAGCAGCTTTACCGGGACAGAGAACACTGAAGCTTTCTTT,CASSFTGTENTEAFF
TRBJ1-1,TRBV5-4,.,.,TGTGCCAGCAGCTTGGAACAACCGAACACTGAAGCTTTCTTT,CASSLEQPNTEAFF